This T cell receptor (beta chain) is drawn from a study of cytomegalovirus exposure and HLA in healthy donors. Study details: Out of several hundred genotyped donors, about 81% belonged to the Caucasian-associated ancestry cluster. Study results and caveats: A later analysis found that most CMV-associated TCR beta chains appeared HLA-restricted. Reportedly, cytomegalovirus status was diagnosed with high sensitivity and specificity. Prior analysis indicated that the majority of TCR beta V segments exhibited productivity approximately 90% or approximately 30% of the time.

As for this clone: What it binds is not known.

The CDR3 extends over 13 amino acids. From germline, CDR1 is SGHVS and CDR2 FNYEAQ. V gave up 5 bases and J gave up 6 bases, with 14 bases separating them. Use of 60 Vbeta and 13 Jbeta primers characterized the PCR. Here immunoSEQ multiplex PCR was the method, and the copy in TCRdb shows in-frame clones only, minus some. Counted here are about 150,000 clones, roughly 77% occurring once; the ten biggest clones make up around 3.2%. Specimen: PBMCs. The TCR comes from a human donor in good health. The chain uses TRBV7-6 and TRBJ2-7, with a weak D call TRBD1 (5 bases). CDR3 loop: CASSHAGSGEQYF. DNA of the CDR3: TGTGCCAGCAGCCACGCAGGGTCAGGCGAGCAGTACTTC.